This record concerns one T cell receptor beta chain sequence. Which antigen it targets is not known. Per-base qualities were not stored, and no clone one base away is much larger. The data were taken from a study of immune evolution from preneoplasia to lung adenocarcinoma (TCRdb year 2021). Study-level background: HLA loss of heterozygosity was observed in approximately 6.5%, 16% and 36% of AIS, MIA and ADC lesions, respectively, and was not observed in any AAH lesions. The sample size depended on which specimens were available, not on a prior power calculation. The study used immune gene expression, TCR sequencing and multiplex immunofluorescence to profile the immune contexture of lung adenocarcinoma precursors and invasive adenocarcinoma. A total of fewer than 60 patients contributed TCR sequencing data. POLYSOLVER was used to infer Class I HLA alleles from exome data, and LOHHLA was used to detect allele-specific HLA loss. According to the study, roughly 100 samples were used for TCR sequencing. The overall cohort comprised 40 to 55 patients with pulmonary nodules who underwent surgical resection. Resected precursor lesions (AAH, AIS, MIA) and invasive adenocarcinomas were compared against paired morphologically normal lung tissue. The immune data were combined with whole exome sequencing and methylation data from the same cohort of nodules. Here is what the overall study found, with its caveats: Normal lung had the highest top T cell clone frequencies, and these frequencies appeared to fall progressively from AAH through AIS, MIA and invasive adenocarcinoma. Compared with EGFR-mutant or double wild-type lesions, KRAS-mutant nodules had the highest T cell clonality. The findings were based on association rather than direct causation, and larger cohorts with long-term follow-up and longitudinal biopsies were deemed needed. The highest clonality was observed in normal lung, whereas higher T cell density and diversity but lower clonality appeared to be present in later-stage lesions. Because every patient came from Japan and China, how well the results apply to Western populations was uncertain.

The immunoSEQ hsTCRbeta Kit was used to sequence TCR beta CDR3 regions from DNA. Per the source publication's procedure: The ImmunoSEQ Analyzer was used to analyse the TCR sequencing data. T cell clonality was defined as 1 minus Pielou's evenness computed on productive rearrangements. T cell diversity was measured with the inverse Simpson index on productive templates. T cell density was defined as TCR beta template counts normalized to usable DNA, with usable DNA estimated by amplification and sequencing of housekeeping genes. Two-sided Kruskal-Wallis tests were used to compare TCR metrics between histologic stages. The table comes from immuneACCESS by way of TCRdb, which keeps in-frame sequences with V and J called. Part of the clones is missing from these tables; in studies checked, under half for an unresolved V gene and the rest for unknown reasons. V and J calls and clone size follow that table, whereas D and trimming were derived from the DNA. The table for this sample lists about 7,400 clones; 70% to 80% of them were counted only once. More than 8% of the sample comes from the top ten.

Patients underwent resection in Japan or China between about 2014 and 2017. Two lung cancer pathologists independently confirmed the histologic diagnosis of each case on H&E slides. To enrich premalignant or tumor cells for nucleic acid extraction, macro-dissection was performed after pathologic assessment. The AllPrep DNA/RNA FFPE Kit was used to isolate DNA from FFPE tissue. Material for sequencing was FFPE minimally invasive lung adenocarcinoma tissue. The sample's cell subset or site label, in plain terms: micro-invasive lung adenocarcinoma (MIA). The sequence derives from a person aged 70 to 85 with lung adenocarcinoma.

In nucleotide form, the sequence is TGTGCCAGTAGTGGAGGAGCAAATCGAAAGACCTATGGCTACACCTTC. Its coded protein is CASSGGANRKTYGYTF. This chain is built from TRBV19 and TRBJ1-2; the D gene is not confidently resolved. From cysteine to phenylalanine, the CDR3 is 16 amino acids long. Left in the record is the CDR3 DNA by itself, 48 bases read in frame from the first base. CDR1 LNHDA and CDR2 SQIVND were looked up in the germline V gene (reference sequence). V lost 5 bases and J lost 4 bases; the stretch between them is 20 bases long. The variable domain in full, with residues beyond the CDR3 obtained from the reference TRBV19 and TRBJ1-2 genes, is DGGITQSPKYLFRKEGQNVTLSCEQNLNHDAMYWYRQDPGQGLRLIYYSQIVNDFQKGDIAEGYSVSREKKESFPLTVTSAQKNPTAFYLCASSGGANRKTYGYTFGSGTRLTVV.